The text below deals with one T cell receptor (beta chain). The ends were cut back, 5 bases at V and 0 bases at J, with 8 bases in the middle. This CDR3 has 13 amino acids. Looked up from germline, CDR1 is MNHEY and CDR2 is SMNVEV (reference sequence). This entry belongs to a study of technical replicates of blood from a handful of donors. The method was immunoSEQ multiplex PCR; TCRdb's version includes in-frame clones alone and lacks a portion of them. Among 65,000 to 90,000 clones listed, about 90% were seen once. This chain joins TRBV27 and TRBJ2-7, with no clear D. The sequence was obtained from a human donor in good health. Source material: T cells isolated from PBMCs. The CDR3 DNA reads TGTGCCAGCAGTCCTGAGAGCTCCTACGAGCAGTACTTC. Residues: CASSPESSYEQYF.